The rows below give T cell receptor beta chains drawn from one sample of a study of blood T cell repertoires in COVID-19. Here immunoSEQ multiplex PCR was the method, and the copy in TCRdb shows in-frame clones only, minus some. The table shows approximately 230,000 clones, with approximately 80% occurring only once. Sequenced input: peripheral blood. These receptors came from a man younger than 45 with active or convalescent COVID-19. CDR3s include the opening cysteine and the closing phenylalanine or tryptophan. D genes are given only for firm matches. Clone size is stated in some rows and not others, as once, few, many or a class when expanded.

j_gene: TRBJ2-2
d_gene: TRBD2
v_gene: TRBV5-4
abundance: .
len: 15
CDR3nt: TGTGCCAGCAGATTAGCGGGGGGGAACACCGGGGAGCTGTTTTTT
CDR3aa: CASRLAGGNTGELFF

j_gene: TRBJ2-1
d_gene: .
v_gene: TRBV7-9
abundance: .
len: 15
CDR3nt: TGTGCCAGCAGCTTAGACGGGTCTCCCTACAATGAGCAGTTCTTC
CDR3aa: CASSLDGSPYNEQFF

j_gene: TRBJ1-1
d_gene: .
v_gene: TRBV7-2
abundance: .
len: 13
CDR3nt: TGTGCCAGCAAGGAGGTAGGGTGGACTGAAGCTTTCTTT
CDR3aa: CASKEVGWTEAFF

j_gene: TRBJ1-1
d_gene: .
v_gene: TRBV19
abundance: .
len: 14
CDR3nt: TGTGCCAGTAGTTGGGGGCAGTTGAACACTGAAGCTTTCTTT
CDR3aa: CASSWGQLNTEAFF

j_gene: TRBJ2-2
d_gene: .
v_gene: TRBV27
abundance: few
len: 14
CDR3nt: TGTGCCACATGTCGGGGGATGGACACCGGGGAGCTGTTTTTT
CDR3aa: CATCRGMDTGELFF

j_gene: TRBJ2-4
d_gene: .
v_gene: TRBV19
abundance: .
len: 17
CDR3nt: TGTGCCAGTAGTACGTGGAACACTAAGTCAGCCAAAAACATTCAGTACTTC
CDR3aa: CASSTWNTKSAKNIQYF

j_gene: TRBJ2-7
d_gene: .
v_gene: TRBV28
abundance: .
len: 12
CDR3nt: TGTGCCAGCAGTTTGTGGGGGGTGGAGCAGTACTTC
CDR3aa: CASSLWGVEQYF

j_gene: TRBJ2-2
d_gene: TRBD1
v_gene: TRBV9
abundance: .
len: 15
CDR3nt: TGTGCCAGCAGCGTAGGACAGGGTACCACCGGGGAGCTGTTTTTT
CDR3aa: CASSVGQGTTGELFF

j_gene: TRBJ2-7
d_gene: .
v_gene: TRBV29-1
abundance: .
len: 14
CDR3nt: TGCAGCGTTTCCGGGGGATTTTCTCCGTACGAGCAGTACTTC
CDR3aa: CSVSGGFSPYEQYF

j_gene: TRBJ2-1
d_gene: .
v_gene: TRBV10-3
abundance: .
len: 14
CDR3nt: TGTGCCATCAGTGAGGAAGGGGGTCGCGATGAGCAGTTCTTC
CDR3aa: CAISEEGGRDEQFF

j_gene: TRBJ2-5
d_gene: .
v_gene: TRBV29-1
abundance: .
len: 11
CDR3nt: TGCAGCGTTGTGGCGGAAGAGACCCAGTACTTC
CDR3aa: CSVVAEETQYF

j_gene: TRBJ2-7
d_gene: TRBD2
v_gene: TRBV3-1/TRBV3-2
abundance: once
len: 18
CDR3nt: TGTGCCAGCAGCCAAGAAGGCGGGACTAGCGGGAGGAGGTACGAGCAGTACTTC
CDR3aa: CASSQEGGTSGRRYEQYF

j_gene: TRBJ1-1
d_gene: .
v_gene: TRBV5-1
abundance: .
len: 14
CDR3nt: TGCGCCAGCAATTGGGGGCTGCCAAACACTGAAGCTTTCTTT
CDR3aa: CASNWGLPNTEAFF

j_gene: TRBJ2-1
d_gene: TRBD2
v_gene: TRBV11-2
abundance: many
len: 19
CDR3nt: TGTGCCAGCAGCTTGGGTAGGAAATTAGCGGGTCGCTCCTACAATGAGCAGTTCTTC
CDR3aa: CASSLGRKLAGRSYNEQFF

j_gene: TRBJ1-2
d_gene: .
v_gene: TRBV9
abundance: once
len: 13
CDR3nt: TGTGCCAGCAGCGGTGACAGACACTATGGCTACACCTTC
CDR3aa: CASSGDRHYGYTF

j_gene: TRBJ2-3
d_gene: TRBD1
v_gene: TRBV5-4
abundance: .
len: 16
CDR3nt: TGTGCCAGCAGCTTGGCCGGGGCAGGGGGCGCGTATACGCAGTATTTT
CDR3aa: CASSLAGAGGAYTQYF

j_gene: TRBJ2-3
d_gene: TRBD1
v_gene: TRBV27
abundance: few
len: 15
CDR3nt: TGTGCCAGCAGTACATCGGACAGGGGGGCAGATACGCAGTATTTT
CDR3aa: CASSTSDRGADTQYF

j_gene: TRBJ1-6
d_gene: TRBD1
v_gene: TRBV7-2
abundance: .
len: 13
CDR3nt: TGTGCCAGCAGCTCGGGACAGGGAACACCCCTCCACTTT
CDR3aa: CASSSGQGTPLHF

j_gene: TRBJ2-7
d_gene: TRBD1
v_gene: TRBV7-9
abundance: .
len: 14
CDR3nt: TGTGCCAGCAGCTTCCCGGGACAGGGGGCAGAGCAGTACTTC
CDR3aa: CASSFPGQGAEQYF

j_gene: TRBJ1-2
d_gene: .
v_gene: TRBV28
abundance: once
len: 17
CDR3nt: TGTGCCAGCAGCTCCCTAGGAGAGGCGACCTCTAACTATGGCTACACCTTC
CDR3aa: CASSSLGEATSNYGYTF

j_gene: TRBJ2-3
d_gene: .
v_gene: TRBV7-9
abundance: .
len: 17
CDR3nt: TGTGCCAGCAGCTTAGGCGACACAGACCCTAGCACAGATACGCAGTATTTT
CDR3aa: CASSLGDTDPSTDTQYF

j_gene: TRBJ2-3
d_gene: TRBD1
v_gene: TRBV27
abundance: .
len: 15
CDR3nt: TGTGCCAGCAGTTTATCCGGGACAGGGATAGATACGCAGTATTTT
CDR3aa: CASSLSGTGIDTQYF

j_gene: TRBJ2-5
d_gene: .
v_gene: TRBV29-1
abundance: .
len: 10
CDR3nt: TGCAGCGTTCGTTTAGAGACCCAGTACTTC
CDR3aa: CSVRLETQYF

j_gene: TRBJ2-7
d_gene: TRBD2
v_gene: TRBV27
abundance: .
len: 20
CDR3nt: TGTGCCAGCAGTTTCCGGACTAGCGGGAGAGCTGGTGTAGCCGCCTACGAGCAGTACTTC
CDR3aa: CASSFRTSGRAGVAAYEQYF

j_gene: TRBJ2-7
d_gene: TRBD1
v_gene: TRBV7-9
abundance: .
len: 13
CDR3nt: TGTGCCAGCAGCTCGGGACAGGGAGGCGAGCAGTACTTC
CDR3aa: CASSSGQGGEQYF

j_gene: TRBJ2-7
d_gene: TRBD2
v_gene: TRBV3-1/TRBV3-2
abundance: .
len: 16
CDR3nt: TGTGCCAGCAGCCAATCCACGGGACTAGCGGGGGCCAAGCAGTACTTC
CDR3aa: CASSQSTGLAGAKQYF

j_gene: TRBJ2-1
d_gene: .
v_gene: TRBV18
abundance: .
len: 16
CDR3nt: TGTGCCAGCTCACCATACGGGGGTGACTCCTACAATGAGCAGTTCTTC
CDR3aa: CASSPYGGDSYNEQFF

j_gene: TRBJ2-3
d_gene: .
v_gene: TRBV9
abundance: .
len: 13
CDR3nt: TGTGCCAGCAGCGTAAGGCTAGCGGATACGCAGTATTTT
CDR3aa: CASSVRLADTQYF

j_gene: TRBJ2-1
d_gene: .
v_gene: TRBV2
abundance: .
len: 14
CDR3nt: TGTGCCAGCAGTACACTAGAGCGAGGTGGTGAGCAGTTCTTC
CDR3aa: CASSTLERGGEQFF